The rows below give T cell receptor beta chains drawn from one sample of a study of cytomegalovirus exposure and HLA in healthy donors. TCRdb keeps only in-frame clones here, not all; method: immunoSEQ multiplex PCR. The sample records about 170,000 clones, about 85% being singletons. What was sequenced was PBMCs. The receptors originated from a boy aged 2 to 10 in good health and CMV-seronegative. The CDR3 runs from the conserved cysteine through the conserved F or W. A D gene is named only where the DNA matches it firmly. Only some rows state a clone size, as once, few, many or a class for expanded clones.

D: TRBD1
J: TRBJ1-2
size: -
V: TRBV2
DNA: TGTGCCAACTCAACCGGGACAGGGGTATTCGTCGGCGGCTACACCTTC
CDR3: CANSTGTGVFVGGYTF

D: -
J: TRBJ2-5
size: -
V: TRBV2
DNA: TGTGCCAGCAGAGACCCGGGACTCCAAGAGACCCAGTACTTC
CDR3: CASRDPGLQETQYF

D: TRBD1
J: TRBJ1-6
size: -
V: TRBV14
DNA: TGTGCCAGCAGCCAGGGACAGGGTTATTCACCCCTCCACTTT
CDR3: CASSQGQGYSPLHF

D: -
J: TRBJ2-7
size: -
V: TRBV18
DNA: TGTGCCAGCTCAGCTACAGACAGGTCTAGGCGTTCCGAGCAGTACTTC
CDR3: CASSATDRSRRSEQYF

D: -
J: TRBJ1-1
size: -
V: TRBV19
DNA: TGTGCCAGTAGTATAGGGACAGCGAACACTGAAGCTTTCTTT
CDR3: CASSIGTANTEAFF

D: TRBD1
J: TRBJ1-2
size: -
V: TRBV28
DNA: TGTGCGTATAGGGGGACAGGGGGCCATGGCTACACCTTC
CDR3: CAYRGTGGHGYTF

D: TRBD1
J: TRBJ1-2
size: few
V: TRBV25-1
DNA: TGTGCCAGCAGTTCCGGGACAGGGACCGACTGGAATGGCTACACCTTC
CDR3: CASSSGTGTDWNGYTF

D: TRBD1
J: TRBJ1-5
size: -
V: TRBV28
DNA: TGTGCCAGCAGTTTTTGGACAGGGGTAAAAAATCAGCCCCAGCATTTT
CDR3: CASSFWTGVKNQPQHF

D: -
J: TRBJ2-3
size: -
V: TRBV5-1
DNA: TGCGCCAGCAGCTTGGAGCGGCGGACAGATACGCAGTATTTT
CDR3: CASSLERRTDTQYF

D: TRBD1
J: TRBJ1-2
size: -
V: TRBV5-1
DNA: TGCGCCAGCAGCGCCGACAGGGGATTGCGCTATGGCTACACCTTC
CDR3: CASSADRGLRYGYTF

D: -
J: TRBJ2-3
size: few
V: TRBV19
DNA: TGTGCCAGTAGTTACGGGAGTATCGCAGATACGCAGTATTTT
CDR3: CASSYGSIADTQYF

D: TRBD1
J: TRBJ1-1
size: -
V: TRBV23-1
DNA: TGCGCCAGCGGTGGATACAGGGGCGTGGAGGATATGAACACTGAAGCTTTCTTT
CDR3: CASGGYRGVEDMNTEAFF

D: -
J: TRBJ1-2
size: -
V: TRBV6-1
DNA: TGTGCCAGCAGTGGCCAACAGGTTCCGGCGGGCTACACCTTC
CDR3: CASSGQQVPAGYTF

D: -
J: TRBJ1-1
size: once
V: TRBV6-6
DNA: TGTGCCAGCAGTTACTATCGACAAACTGAAGCTTTCTTT
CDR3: CASSYYRQTEAFF

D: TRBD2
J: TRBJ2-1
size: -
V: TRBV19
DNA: TGTGCCAGTTCGACCAGGACTAGAGTCTTATCCTACAATGAGCAGTTCTTC
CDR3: CASSTRTRVLSYNEQFF

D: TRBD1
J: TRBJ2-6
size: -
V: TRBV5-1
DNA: TGCGCCAGCAGCGGACAGGGGTCTGCTGGGGCCAACGTCCTGACTTTC
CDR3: CASSGQGSAGANVLTF

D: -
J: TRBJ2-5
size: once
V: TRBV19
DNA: TGTGCCAGTAGTATCCCGGGGGTCGGGGAGACCCAGTACTTC
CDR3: CASSIPGVGETQYF

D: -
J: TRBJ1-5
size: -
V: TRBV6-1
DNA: TGTGCCAGCAGTGAAGCGGGGGGGGCCCCGCTCGGGAATCAGCCCCAGCATTTT
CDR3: CASSEAGGAPLGNQPQHF

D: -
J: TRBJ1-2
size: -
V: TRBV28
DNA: TGTGCCAGCAGTTTTAAAAAGGGGAACATTAGGATCTATGGCTACACCTTC
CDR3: CASSFKKGNIRIYGYTF

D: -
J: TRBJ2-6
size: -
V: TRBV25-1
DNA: TGTGCCAGCAGTGATTTGCGCTCTGGGGCCAACGTCCTGACTTTC
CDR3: CASSDLRSGANVLTF

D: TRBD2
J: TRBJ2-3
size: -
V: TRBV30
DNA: TGTGCCTGGAGTCGATGGACTAGCGGGGGTACAGATACGCAGTATTTT
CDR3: CAWSRWTSGGTDTQYF

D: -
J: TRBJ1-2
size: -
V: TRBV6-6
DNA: TGTGCCAGCAGTTACGAGGCGGGAGGGGACTATGGCTACACCTTC
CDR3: CASSYEAGGDYGYTF

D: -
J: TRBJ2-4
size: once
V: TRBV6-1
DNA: TGTGCCAGCAGTGCGGGACTAGCCAAAAACATTCAGTACTTC
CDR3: CASSAGLAKNIQYF

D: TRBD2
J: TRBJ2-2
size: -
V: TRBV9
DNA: TGTGCCAGCAGCGTCGGACTAGCGGGAGTAGGCGGGGAGCTGTTTTTT
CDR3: CASSVGLAGVGGELFF

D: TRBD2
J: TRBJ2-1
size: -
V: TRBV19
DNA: TGTGCCAGTAGTATTCTAGCGGGAGGCCGGATGGGGGCCTACAATGAGCAGTTCTTC
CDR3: CASSILAGGRMGAYNEQFF

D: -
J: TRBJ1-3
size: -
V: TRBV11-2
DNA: TGTGCCAGCAGCTTAGTCCGGGGAAACACCATATATTTT
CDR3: CASSLVRGNTIYF

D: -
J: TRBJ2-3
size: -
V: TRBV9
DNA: TGTGCCAGCAGCGTAGGAACTGCAGATACGCAGTATTTT
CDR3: CASSVGTADTQYF

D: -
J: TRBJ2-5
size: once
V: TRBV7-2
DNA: TGTGCCAGCAGCTTAGCGTTACTCCGGGAGCCCTTGCGGTCAATGCACTTC
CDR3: CASSLALLREPLRSMHF

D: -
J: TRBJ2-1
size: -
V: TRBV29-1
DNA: TGCAGCGTTGAATTCCCGCGTACCTCCTACAATGAGCAGTTCTTC
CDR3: CSVEFPRTSYNEQFF